This TCR beta chain was sequenced in a study of technical replicates of blood from a handful of donors. The CDR3 has 15 amino acids. Trimming took 0 bases from V and 1 from J, leaving 9 bases between them. Germline V CDR1 and CDR2: MNHEY, SMNVEV (reference sequence). Assay used: immunoSEQ multiplex PCR; TCRdb lists only in-frame clones, some missing. The sample includes about 68,000 clones, under 98% seen only once; the top ten take roughly 0.25%. This clone was counted once. The sequence came from a human donor in good health. Sequenced input: T cells isolated from PBMCs. The chain carries TRBV27 and TRBJ1-1, with TRBD1 as a possible D gene (6 bases). This CDR3 is CASSLSRGWNTEAFF. The CDR3, as DNA: TGTGCCAGCAGTTTATCTAGGGGGTGGAACACTGAAGCTTTCTTT.